The clone carrying this T cell receptor beta chain was detected a few times. Being off target in a library aimed at alpha chains, this beta chain has a size of little meaning. CDR3 length equals 13 residues. Trimming shortened V by 2 bases and J by 7 bases, and 12 bases separated the two germline ends. The entry originates in a study of spatial heterogeneity in lung cancer. Study-wide background: Detection consistently yielded more beta chains than alpha chains.

Time point denoted: sample taken at primary tumor resection. Whole RNA from tumor, nontumor lung or frozen PBMC was sequenced unsorted. Unique molecular identifiers, one per molecule, were present on every TCR cDNA molecule. TCRdb analysed the 5' RACE reads with MiXCR anew, one entry per CDR3 protein. The sample yields under 4,000 distinct CDR3 sequences, around 3.5% seen once. J is TRBJ2-7 and V is TRBV12-3 or TRBV12-4; D might be TRBD1 (5 bases). Source: lung tissue, taken at surgery. The sequence was obtained from a human donor with early-stage non-small cell lung cancer. The CDR3 region has the DNA TGTGCCAGCAGTTTAAAAGCAGGGTCAGAGCAGTACGTC. It encodes CASSLKAGSEQYV.